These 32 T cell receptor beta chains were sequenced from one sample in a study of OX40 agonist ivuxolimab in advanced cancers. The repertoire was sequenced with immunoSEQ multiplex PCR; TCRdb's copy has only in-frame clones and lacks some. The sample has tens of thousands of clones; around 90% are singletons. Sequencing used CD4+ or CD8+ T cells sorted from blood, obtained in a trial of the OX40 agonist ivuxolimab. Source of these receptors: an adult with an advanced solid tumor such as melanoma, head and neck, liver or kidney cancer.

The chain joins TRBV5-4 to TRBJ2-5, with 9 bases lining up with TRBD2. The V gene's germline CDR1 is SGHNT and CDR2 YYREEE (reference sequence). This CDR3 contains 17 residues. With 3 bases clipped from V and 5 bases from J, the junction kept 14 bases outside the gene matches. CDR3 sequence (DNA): TGTGCCAGCAGCTCCGGGGTTCAAGCGGGAGGTGGGGAGACCCAGTACTTC. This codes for CASSSGVQAGGGETQYF.

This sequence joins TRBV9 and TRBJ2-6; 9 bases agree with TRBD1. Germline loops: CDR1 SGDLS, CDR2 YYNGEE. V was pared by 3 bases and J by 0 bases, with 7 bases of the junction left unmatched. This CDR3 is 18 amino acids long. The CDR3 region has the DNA TGTGCCAGCAGCGGGGTGACAGGGGGACCCTCTGGGGCCAACGTCCTGACTTTC. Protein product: CASSGVTGGPSGANVLTF. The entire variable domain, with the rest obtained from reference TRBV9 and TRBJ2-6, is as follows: DSGVTQTPKHLITATGQRVTLRCSPRSGDLSVYWYQQSLDQGLQFLIQYYNGEERAKGNILERFSAQQFPDLHSELNLSSLELGDSALYFCASSGVTGGPSGANVLTFGAGSRLTVL.

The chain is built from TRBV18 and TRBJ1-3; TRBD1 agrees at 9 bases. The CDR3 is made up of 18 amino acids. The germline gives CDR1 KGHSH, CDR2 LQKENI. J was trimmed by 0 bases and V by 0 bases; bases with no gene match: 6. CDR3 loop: CASSPPMGQGNSGNTIYF. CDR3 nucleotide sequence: TGTGCCAGCTCACCACCAATGGGACAGGGAAACTCTGGAAACACCATATATTTT.

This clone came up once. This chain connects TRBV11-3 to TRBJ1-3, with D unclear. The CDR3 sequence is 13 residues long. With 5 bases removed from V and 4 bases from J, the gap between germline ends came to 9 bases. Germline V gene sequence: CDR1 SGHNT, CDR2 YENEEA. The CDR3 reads CASSGKSGNTIYF. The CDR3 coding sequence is TGTGCCAGCAGCGGGAAATCAGGAAACACCATATATTTT.

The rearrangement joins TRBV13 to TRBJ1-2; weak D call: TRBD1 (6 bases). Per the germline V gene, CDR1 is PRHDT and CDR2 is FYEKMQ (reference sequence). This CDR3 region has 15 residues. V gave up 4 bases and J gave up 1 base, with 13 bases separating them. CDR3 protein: CASSYRTAINYGYTF. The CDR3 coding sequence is TGTGCCAGCAGCTACCGGACAGCGATTAACTATGGCTACACCTTC.

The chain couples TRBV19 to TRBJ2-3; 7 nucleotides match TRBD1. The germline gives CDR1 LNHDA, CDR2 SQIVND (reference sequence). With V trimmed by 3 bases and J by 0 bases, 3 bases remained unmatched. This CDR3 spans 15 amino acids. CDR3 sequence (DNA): TGTGCCAGTAGTATCGGACAGGCGAGCACAGATACGCAGTATTTT. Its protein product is CASSIGQASTDTQYF.

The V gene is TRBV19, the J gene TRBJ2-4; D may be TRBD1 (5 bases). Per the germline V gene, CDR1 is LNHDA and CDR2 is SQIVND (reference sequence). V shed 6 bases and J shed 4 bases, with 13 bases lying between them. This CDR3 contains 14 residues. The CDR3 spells CASRAVAGKNIQYF. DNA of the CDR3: TGTGCCAGTAGGGCAGTGGCAGGGAAAAACATTCAGTACTTC.

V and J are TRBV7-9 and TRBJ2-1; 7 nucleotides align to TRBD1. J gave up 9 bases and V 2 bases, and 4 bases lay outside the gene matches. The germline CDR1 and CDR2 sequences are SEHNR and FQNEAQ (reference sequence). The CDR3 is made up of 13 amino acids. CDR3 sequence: CASSLYRGREQFF. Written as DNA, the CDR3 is TGTGCCAGCAGCTTATACAGGGGCCGTGAGCAGTTCTTC.

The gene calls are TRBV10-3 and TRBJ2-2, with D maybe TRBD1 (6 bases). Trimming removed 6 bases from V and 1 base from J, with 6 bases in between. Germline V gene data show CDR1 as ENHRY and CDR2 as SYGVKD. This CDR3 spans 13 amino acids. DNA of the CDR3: TGTGCCATCAGGGACAGGAACACCGGGGAGCTGTTTTTT. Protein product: CAIRDRNTGELFF.

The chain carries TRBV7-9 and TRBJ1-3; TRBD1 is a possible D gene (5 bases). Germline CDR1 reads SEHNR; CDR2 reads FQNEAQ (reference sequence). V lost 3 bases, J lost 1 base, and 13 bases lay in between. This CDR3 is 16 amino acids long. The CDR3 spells CASSFLAGMSGNTIYF. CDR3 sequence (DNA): TGTGCCAGCAGCTTTCTGGCAGGGATGTCTGGAAACACCATATATTTT.

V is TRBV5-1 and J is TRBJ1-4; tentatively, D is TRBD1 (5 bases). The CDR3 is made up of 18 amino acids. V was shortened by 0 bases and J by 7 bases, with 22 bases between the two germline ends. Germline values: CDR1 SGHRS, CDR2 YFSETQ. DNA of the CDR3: TGCGCCAGCAGCTTGGGAATTCCTGGGAATGGGGGTGGTGAAAAACTGTTTTTT. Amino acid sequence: CASSLGIPGNGGGEKLFF.

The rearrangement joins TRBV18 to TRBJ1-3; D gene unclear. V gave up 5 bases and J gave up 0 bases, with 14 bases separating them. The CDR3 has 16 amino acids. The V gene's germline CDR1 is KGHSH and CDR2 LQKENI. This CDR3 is CASSSGSGLSGNTIYF. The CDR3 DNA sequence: TGTGCCAGCTCATCGGGCTCGGGCCTCTCTGGAAACACCATATATTTT.

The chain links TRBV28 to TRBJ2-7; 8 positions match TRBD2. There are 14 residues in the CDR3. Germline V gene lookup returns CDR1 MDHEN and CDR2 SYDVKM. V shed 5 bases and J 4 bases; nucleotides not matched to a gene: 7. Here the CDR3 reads CASSLAGGLYEQYF. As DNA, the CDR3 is TGTGCCAGCAGTCTCGCGGGGGGTCTATACGAGCAGTACTTC.

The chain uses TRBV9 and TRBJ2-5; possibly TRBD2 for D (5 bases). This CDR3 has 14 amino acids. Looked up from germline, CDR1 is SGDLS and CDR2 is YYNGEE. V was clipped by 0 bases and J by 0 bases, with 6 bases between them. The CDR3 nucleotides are TGTGCCAGCAGCGTAGCGGAGGACCAAGAGACCCAGTACTTC. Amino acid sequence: CASSVAEDQETQYF.

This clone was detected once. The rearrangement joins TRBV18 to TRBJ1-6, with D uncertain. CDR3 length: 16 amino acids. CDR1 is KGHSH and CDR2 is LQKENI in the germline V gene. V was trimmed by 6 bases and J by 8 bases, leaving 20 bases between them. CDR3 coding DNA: TGTGCCAGCTCTGTCCGCGAGAGCACTTATCATTCACCCCTCCACTTT. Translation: CASSVRESTYHSPLHF. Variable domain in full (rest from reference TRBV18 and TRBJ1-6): NAGVMQNPRHLVRRRGQEARLRCSPMKGHSHVYWYRQLPEEGLKFMVYLQKENIIDESGMPKERFSAEFPKEGPSILRIQQVVRGDSAAYFCASSVRESTYHSPLHFGNGTRLTVT.

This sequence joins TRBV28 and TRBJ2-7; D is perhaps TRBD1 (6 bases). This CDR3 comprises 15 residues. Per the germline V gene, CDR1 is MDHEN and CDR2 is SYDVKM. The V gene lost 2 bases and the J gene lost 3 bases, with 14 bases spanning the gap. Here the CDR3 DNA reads TGTGCCAGCAGTTTAGCTACAGGGACACTCTACGAGCAGTACTTC. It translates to CASSLATGTLYEQYF.

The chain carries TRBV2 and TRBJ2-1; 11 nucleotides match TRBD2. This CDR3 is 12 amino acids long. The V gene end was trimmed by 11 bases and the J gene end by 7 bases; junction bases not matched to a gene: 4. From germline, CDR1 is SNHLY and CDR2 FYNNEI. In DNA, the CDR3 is TGTGCCGGCGGGACTAGCGGAAATGAGCAGTTCTTC. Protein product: CAGGTSGNEQFF.

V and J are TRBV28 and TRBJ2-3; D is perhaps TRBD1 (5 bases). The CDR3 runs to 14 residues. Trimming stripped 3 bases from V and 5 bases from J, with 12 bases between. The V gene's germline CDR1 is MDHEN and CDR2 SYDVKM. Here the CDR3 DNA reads TGTGCCAGCAGTTTGGCCCAGGGTGGAGATACGCAGTATTTT. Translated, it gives CASSLAQGGDTQYF.

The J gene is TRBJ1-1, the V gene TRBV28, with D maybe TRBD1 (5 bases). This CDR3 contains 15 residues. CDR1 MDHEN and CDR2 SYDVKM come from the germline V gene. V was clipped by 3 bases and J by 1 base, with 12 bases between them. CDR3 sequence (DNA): TGTGCCAGCAGTTTTCAGGGAAGGTCGAACACTGAAGCTTTCTTT. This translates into CASSFQGRSNTEAFF.

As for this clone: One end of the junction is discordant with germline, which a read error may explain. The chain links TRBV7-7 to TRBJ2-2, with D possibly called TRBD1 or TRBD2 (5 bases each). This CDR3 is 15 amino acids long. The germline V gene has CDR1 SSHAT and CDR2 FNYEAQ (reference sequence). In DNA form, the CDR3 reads TGTGCTAGCAGCTTACACGGGGCGGCCACCGGGGAGCTGTTTTTT. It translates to CASSLHGAATGELFF.

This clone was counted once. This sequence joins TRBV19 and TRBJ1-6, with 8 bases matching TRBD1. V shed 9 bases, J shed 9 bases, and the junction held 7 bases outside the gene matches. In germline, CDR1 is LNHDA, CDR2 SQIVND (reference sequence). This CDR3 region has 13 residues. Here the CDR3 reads CASQTGVTSPLHF. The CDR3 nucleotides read TGTGCCAGCCAGACAGGGGTTACTTCACCCCTCCACTTT.

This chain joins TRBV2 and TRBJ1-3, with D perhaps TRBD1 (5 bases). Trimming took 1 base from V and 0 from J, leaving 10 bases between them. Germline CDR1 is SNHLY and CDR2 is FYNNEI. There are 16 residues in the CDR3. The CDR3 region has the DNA TGTGCCAGCAGTGAAGGACAGATCAGCTCTGGAAACACCATATATTTT. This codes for CASSEGQISSGNTIYF.

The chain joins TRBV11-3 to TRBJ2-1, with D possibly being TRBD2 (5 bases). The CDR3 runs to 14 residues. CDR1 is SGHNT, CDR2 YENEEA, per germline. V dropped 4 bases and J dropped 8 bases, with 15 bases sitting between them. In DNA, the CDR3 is TGTGCCAGCAGCTCCAGACGGGGTTACGATGAGCAGTTCTTC. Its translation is CASSSRRGYDEQFF. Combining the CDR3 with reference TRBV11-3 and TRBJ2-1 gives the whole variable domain EAGVVQSPRYKIIEKKQPVAFWCNPISGHNTLYWYLQNLGQGPELLIRYENEEAVDDSQLPKDRFSAERLKGVDSTLKIQPAELGDSAVYLCASSSRRGYDEQFFGPGTRLTVL.

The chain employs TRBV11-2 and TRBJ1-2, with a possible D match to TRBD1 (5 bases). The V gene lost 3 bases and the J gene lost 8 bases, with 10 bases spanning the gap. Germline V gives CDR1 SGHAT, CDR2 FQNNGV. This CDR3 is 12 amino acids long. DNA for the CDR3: TGTGCCAGCAGCTTCGGAGGGGACGGCTACACCTTC. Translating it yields CASSFGGDGYTF.

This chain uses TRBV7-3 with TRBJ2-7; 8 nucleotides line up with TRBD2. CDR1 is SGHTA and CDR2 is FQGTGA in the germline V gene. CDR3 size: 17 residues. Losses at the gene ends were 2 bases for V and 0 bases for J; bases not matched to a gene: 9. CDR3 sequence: CASSLALTGGLSYEQYF. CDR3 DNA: TGTGCCAGCAGCTTAGCTCTTACGGGAGGGCTCTCCTACGAGCAGTACTTC.

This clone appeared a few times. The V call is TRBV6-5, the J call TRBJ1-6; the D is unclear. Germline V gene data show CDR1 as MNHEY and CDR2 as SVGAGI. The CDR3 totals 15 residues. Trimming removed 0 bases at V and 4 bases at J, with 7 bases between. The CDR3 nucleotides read TGTGCCAGCAGTTACTCCGGCACTTATAATTCACCCCTCCACTTT. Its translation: CASSYSGTYNSPLHF.

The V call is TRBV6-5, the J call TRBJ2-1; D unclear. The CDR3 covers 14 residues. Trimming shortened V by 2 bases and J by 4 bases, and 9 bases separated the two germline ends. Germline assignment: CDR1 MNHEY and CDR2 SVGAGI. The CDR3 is CASSYAFGYNEQFF. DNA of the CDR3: TGTGCCAGCAGTTACGCGTTTGGGTACAATGAGCAGTTCTTC.

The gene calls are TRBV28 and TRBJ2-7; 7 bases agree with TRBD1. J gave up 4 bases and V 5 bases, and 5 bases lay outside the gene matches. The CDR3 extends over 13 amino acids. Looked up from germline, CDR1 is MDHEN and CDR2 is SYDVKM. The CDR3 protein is CASSTTGRYEQYF. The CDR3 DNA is TGTGCCAGCAGTACGACAGGGAGATACGAGCAGTACTTC.

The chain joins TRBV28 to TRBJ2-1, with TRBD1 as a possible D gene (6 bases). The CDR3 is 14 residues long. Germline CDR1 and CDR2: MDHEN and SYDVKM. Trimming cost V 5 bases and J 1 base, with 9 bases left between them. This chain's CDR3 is CASSPQGSYNEQFF. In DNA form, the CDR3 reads TGTGCCAGCAGTCCCCAGGGGTCCTACAATGAGCAGTTCTTC.

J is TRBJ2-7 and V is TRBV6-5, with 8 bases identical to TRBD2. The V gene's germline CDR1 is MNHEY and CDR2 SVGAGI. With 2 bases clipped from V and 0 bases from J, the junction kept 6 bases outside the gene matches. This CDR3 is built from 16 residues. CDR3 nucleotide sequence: TGTGCCAGCAGTTACGGGGCGGGGGGCCCCTCCTACGAGCAGTACTTC. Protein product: CASSYGAGGPSYEQYF.

CDR3 sequence (DNA): TGTGCCAGTAGCCACCGGGACAGGGGGCATACTAGCAATCAGCCCCAGCATTTT. Protein product: CASSHRDRGHTSNQPQHF. J is TRBJ1-5 and V is TRBV19, with TRBD1 matching over 12 bases. The V segment lost 6 bases and the J segment 0 bases; nucleotides outside the gene matches: 9. Germline assignment: CDR1 LNHDA and CDR2 SQIVND (reference sequence). The CDR3 has 18 amino acids.

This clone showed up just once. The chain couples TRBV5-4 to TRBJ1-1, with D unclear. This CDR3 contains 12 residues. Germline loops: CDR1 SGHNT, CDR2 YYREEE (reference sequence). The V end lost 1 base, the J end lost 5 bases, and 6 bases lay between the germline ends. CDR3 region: CASSLLGTEAFF. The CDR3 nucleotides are TGTGCCAGCAGCTTGTTGGGGACTGAAGCTTTCTTT.